These 32 T cell receptor beta chains came from one sample sequenced in a study of blood T cell repertoires in COVID-19. Libraries were prepared by immunoSEQ multiplex PCR; TCRdb keeps only in-frame clonotypes and omits some of them. The repertoire holds 140,000 or so clones, with approximately 79% as singletons. The source material was peripheral blood. These receptor sequences come from a man in his fifties with active or convalescent COVID-19.

V usage is TRBV14 and J usage is TRBJ2-1; D is unresolved. Per germline, CDR1 SGHDN and CDR2 FVKESK. Trimming stripped 5 bases from V and 13 bases from J, with 15 bases between. CDR3 length: 12 amino acids. For the CDR3, the DNA is TGTGCCAGCAGCGCCCCAACTGCTGTTCAGTTCTTC. This gives the protein CASSAPTAVQFF.

This chain uses TRBV28 with TRBJ2-2, with D perhaps TRBD2 (5 bases). From germline, CDR1 is MDHEN and CDR2 SYDVKM. The CDR3 has 14 residues. Trimming pared 7 bases from V and 6 bases from J, leaving 15 bases between. CDR3 bases: TGTGCCAGCACCACCCCGGGGTTGGCCGGGGAGCTGTTTTTT. Translation gives CASTTPGLAGELFF.

V usage is TRBV25-1 and J usage is TRBJ2-1; D may be TRBD2 (6 bases). CDR1 MGHDK and CDR2 SYGVNS come from the germline V gene. V was shortened by 3 bases and J by 7 bases, with 13 bases between the two germline ends. This CDR3 is 14 amino acids long. CDR3 sequence: CASSESGGKNEQFF. DNA for the CDR3: TGTGCCAGCAGTGAGAGCGGAGGGAAGAATGAGCAGTTCTTC.

V usage is TRBV4-1 and J usage is TRBJ1-5; perhaps TRBD1 as D (6 bases). The CDR3 has 15 amino acids. Germline CDR1 is MGHRA and CDR2 is YSYEKL. The germline V and J ends were trimmed by 0 bases and 7 bases, with 13 bases remaining between them. CDR3 coding DNA: TGCGCCAGCAGCCAAGATTACGGGGGGCGGCAGCCCCAGCATTTT. This translates into CASSQDYGGRQPQHF.

This clone was detected only a few times. J is TRBJ2-1 and V is TRBV9; 7 positions agree with TRBD2. This CDR3 spans 15 amino acids. Germline V gene data show CDR1 as SGDLS and CDR2 as YYNGEE. The junction had 8 bases not matched to a gene; V was cut back by 1 base and J by 7 bases. CDR3 sequence reads: CASSVTGTTSNEQFF. CDR3 nucleotide sequence: TGTGCCAGCAGCGTAACCGGGACTACCTCTAATGAGCAGTTCTTC.

The rearrangement uses TRBV12-5 and TRBJ1-5; 8 bases are a match to TRBD1. The CDR3 sequence is 15 residues long. The germline V gene has CDR1 LGHNT and CDR2 FRNRAP. The V segment lost 9 bases and the J segment 1 base; nucleotides outside the gene matches: 8. The DNA for the CDR3 is TGTGCTAGCGAACCAGGGGGCCAGAGCAATCAGCCCCAGCATTTT. It codes for CASEPGGQSNQPQHF.

The rearrangement links TRBV7-9 to TRBJ2-2; D is possibly TRBD1 (6 bases). Germline V gene data show CDR1 as SEHNR and CDR2 as FQNEAQ (reference sequence). This CDR3 has 16 residues. The germline V and J ends were trimmed by 5 bases and 1 base, with 14 bases remaining between them. CDR3 in DNA: TGTGCCAGCAGCGAATCCCACAGGGAGAACACCGGGGAGCTGTTTTTT. Translating gives CASSESHRENTGELFF.

The gene calls are TRBV19 and TRBJ1-4; 8 nucleotides align to TRBD1. Germline V gene sequence: CDR1 LNHDA, CDR2 SQIVND (reference sequence). Losses at the gene ends were 6 bases for V and 0 bases for J; bases not matched to a gene: 6. The CDR3 is 16 amino acids. The CDR3 nucleotides read TGTGCCAGTAGGAGACAGGGGATCACAACTAATGAAAAACTGTTTTTT. It specifies CASRRQGITTNEKLFF.

CDR3 DNA: TGTGCCAGCAGTTTATTGACTAGCGGGAGGAATGAGCAGTTCTTC. This sequence encodes CASSLLTSGRNEQFF. This chain uses TRBV28 with TRBJ2-1, with TRBD2 matching 13 bases. Trimming cost V 1 base and J 7 bases; bases outside gene matches: 1. CDR1 is MDHEN and CDR2 is SYDVKM in the germline V gene. This CDR3 is 15 amino acids long.

This chain links TRBV4-1 with TRBJ1-6; possible D gene TRBD1, 5 bases. The CDR3 runs to 16 residues. V gave up 1 base and J gave up 5 bases, with 12 bases separating them. Germline V gene sequence: CDR1 MGHRA, CDR2 YSYEKL. Here the CDR3 reads CASSQAGDRNNSPLHF. CDR3 nucleotide sequence: TGCGCCAGCAGCCAAGCGGGGGATCGTAATAATTCACCCCTCCACTTT.

V is TRBV19 and J is TRBJ2-4; the D gene is possibly TRBD2 (6 bases). The length of the CDR3 is 14 residues. Trimming removed 7 bases from V and 0 bases from J, with 10 bases in between. CDR1 is LNHDA, CDR2 SQIVND, per germline (reference sequence). CDR3 amino acids: CASKEGLAKNIQYF. CDR3 nucleotide sequence: TGTGCCAGTAAGGAGGGGCTAGCCAAAAACATTCAGTACTTC.

This sequence joins TRBV6-6 and TRBJ2-1; 11 bases line up with TRBD2. Germline trimming cut 10 bases from V and 10 bases from J; bases unmatched to any gene: 6. The CDR3 has 12 amino acids. The germline CDR1 and CDR2 sequences are MNHNY and SVGAGI (reference sequence). CDR3 loop: CATKGTSGEQFF. The CDR3 DNA follows: TGTGCCACCAAAGGGACTAGCGGAGAGCAGTTCTTC.

This clone has only one observation. This chain links TRBV30 with TRBJ1-2; a weak D match, TRBD1 (5 bases). The CDR3 has 12 residues. Trimming removed 4 bases at V and 5 bases at J, with 11 bases between. Germline assignment: CDR1 GTSNPN and CDR2 SVGIG (reference sequence). CDR3 nucleotides: TGTGCCTGGACAGGCGGGGGATATGGCTACACCTTC. Protein product: CAWTGGGYGYTF.

This clone was counted at least ten times. V usage is TRBV11-3 and J usage is TRBJ2-3; no firm D call. Germline loops: CDR1 SGHNT, CDR2 YENEEA. Trimming shortened V by 0 bases and J by 1 base, and 8 bases separated the two germline ends. The CDR3 is 15 residues long. Written as DNA, the CDR3 is TGTGCCAGCAGCTTAGAGCGCACGGGCACAGATACGCAGTATTTT. Protein sequence: CASSLERTGTDTQYF.

The CDR3 loop is CASSQTGGIYNEQFF. The CDR3 region has the DNA TGTGCCAGCAGTCAGACAGGGGGCATCTACAATGAGCAGTTCTTC. V is TRBV6-5 and J is TRBJ2-1; 10 positions agree with TRBD1. The V segment lost 5 bases and the J segment 3 bases; nucleotides outside the gene matches: 4. Germline V CDR1 and CDR2: MNHEY, SVGAGI. The CDR3 consists of 15 residues.

This clone was counted a single time. The same CDR3 also results from other DNA sequences found in this sample. The chain is built from TRBV29-1 and TRBJ2-1; 8 bases fit TRBD2. The J segment lost 0 bases and the V segment lost 4 bases, leaving 2 bases of the junction unmatched. The CDR3 consists of 14 residues. Germline values: CDR1 SQVTM, CDR2 ANQGSEA. The CDR3 region is CSVVGGASYNEQFF. The CDR3 DNA reads as TGCAGCGTTGTCGGGGGGGCCTCCTACAATGAGCAGTTCTTC.

This chain connects TRBV7-9 to TRBJ2-3; maybe TRBD2 (6 bases). Germline V gene data show CDR1 as SEHNR and CDR2 as FQNEAQ (reference sequence). The CDR3 contains 13 residues. V was cut by 11 bases and J by 4 bases, with 16 bases left in between. This chain's CDR3 is CAEPGDRADTQYF. The CDR3 coding sequence is TGTGCCGAACCGGGAGATCGAGCAGATACGCAGTATTTT.

J is TRBJ2-2 and V is TRBV7-3, with D possibly being TRBD1 (5 bases). V lost 4 bases, J lost 2 bases, and 14 bases lay in between. CDR3 length: 16 residues. From germline, CDR1 is SGHTA and CDR2 FQGTGA. The CDR3 DNA is TGTGCCAGCAGCTCCCCGGACACGGAAAACACCGGGGAGCTGTTTTTT. This codes for CASSSPDTENTGELFF.

The chain joins TRBV5-1 to TRBJ1-6, with TRBD1 matching over 7 bases. V lost 4 bases to trimming and J lost 11 bases; unmatched junction nucleotides: 15. This CDR3 is built from 16 residues. Germline V gene data show CDR1 as SGHRS and CDR2 as YFSETQ. In nucleotides, the CDR3 is TGCGCCAGCAGCGCACAAGAGACAGGGCGTCGAACACCCCTCCACTTT. This codes for CASSAQETGRRTPLHF.

The chain carries TRBV2 and TRBJ2-7; D might be TRBD1 (6 bases). The length of the CDR3 is 13 residues. V lost 6 bases to trimming and J lost 4 bases, with 13 bases between them. Germline-derived CDR1 and CDR2 are SNHLY and FYNNEI. CDR3 coding DNA: TGTGCCAGCAGGGGTTCGGACAGTTACGAGCAGTACTTC. As protein: CASRGSDSYEQYF. The complete variable domain, with remaining parts taken from reference TRBV2 and TRBJ2-7, reads EPEVTQTPSHQVTQMGQEVILRCVPISNHLYFYWYRQILGQKVEFLVSFYNNEISEKSEIFDDQFSVERPDGSNFTLKIRSTKLEDSAMYFCASRGSDSYEQYFGPGTRLTVT.

This clone was detected many times. The rearrangement uses TRBV5-6 and TRBJ1-1; 7 bases fit TRBD1. V was clipped by 3 bases and J by 10 bases; unmatched bases: 9. Germline V gene lookup returns CDR1 SGHDT and CDR2 YYEEEE. The CDR3 covers 13 residues. The CDR3 region is CASSSGTARVAFF. The CDR3 DNA follows: TGTGCCAGCAGCTCCGGGACAGCAAGAGTAGCTTTCTTT.

The CDR3 coding sequence is TGTGCCAGCAGCTCCCAGGGGGCTGCAGATACGCAGTATTTT. Translated, it gives CASSSQGAADTQYF. The chain carries TRBV5-4 and TRBJ2-3, with TRBD1 matching 8 bases. Trimming removed 3 bases from V and 4 bases from J; junction bases left unmatched: 4. Germline CDR1 SGHNT, CDR2 YYREEE (reference sequence). The CDR3 is made up of 14 amino acids.

This rearrangement joins TRBV7-8 to TRBJ2-1, with 12 bases fitting TRBD2. Per germline, CDR1 SGHVS and CDR2 FQNEAQ. This CDR3 has 16 residues. V dropped 7 bases and J dropped 0; count of bases not matched to a gene: 4. The CDR3 is CASTSGRVSSYNEQFF. In DNA form, the CDR3 reads TGTGCCAGCACTAGCGGGAGGGTGAGCTCCTACAATGAGCAGTTCTTC.

J is TRBJ1-2 and V is TRBV19; D unclear. The germline V gene has CDR1 LNHDA and CDR2 SQIVND (reference sequence). The CDR3 is 13 residues long. The germline V and J ends were trimmed by 3 bases and 8 bases, with 13 bases remaining between them. CDR3 protein: CASSMGPTWGYTF. The DNA for the CDR3 is TGTGCCAGTAGTATGGGCCCTACATGGGGCTACACCTTC.

This clone showed up just a few times. V usage is TRBV2 and J usage is TRBJ1-2, with 7 positions matching TRBD1. V was clipped by 2 bases and J by 5 bases; unmatched bases: 5. This CDR3 spans 14 amino acids. Per the germline V gene, CDR1 is SNHLY and CDR2 is FYNNEI. The chain's CDR3 is CASSEPGTVYGYTF. The DNA for the CDR3 is TGTGCCAGCAGTGAACCCGGGACAGTATATGGCTACACCTTC.

This chain connects TRBV5-1 to TRBJ2-7; 9 bases are a match to TRBD2. Losses at the gene ends were 0 bases for V and 13 bases for J; bases not matched to a gene: 8. Germline V gene lookup returns CDR1 SGHRS and CDR2 YFSETQ. The CDR3 loop spans 13 amino acids. CDR3 in DNA: TGCGCCAGCAGCTTGGAATGGCGGGAGGGCCGCTACTTC. This gives the protein CASSLEWREGRYF.

In its sample, this clone was seen a few times. This chain links TRBV19 with TRBJ1-5; 7 bases are shared with TRBD1. The J segment lost 0 bases and the V segment lost 2 bases, leaving 10 bases of the junction unmatched. CDR1 and CDR2 (germline): LNHDA, SQIVND (reference sequence). This CDR3 comprises 18 residues. CDR3 coding DNA: TGTGCCAGTAGTATATTTGGACAGGAACAATATAGCAATCAGCCCCAGCATTTT. Protein: CASSIFGQEQYSNQPQHF.

The CDR3 DNA reads as TGCAGCGTTGAGTCCGGGACAGGCTACAATGAGCAGTTCTTC. This encodes CSVESGTGYNEQFF. The chain joins TRBV29-1 to TRBJ2-1; 8 bases fit TRBD1. The CDR3 runs 14 residues. Trimming cost V 3 bases and J 3 bases; bases outside gene matches: 4. The germline CDR1 and CDR2 sequences are SQVTM and ANQGSEA.

The V call is TRBV3-1 (or the pseudogene TRBV3-2), the J call TRBJ1-3; TRBD1 is a possible D gene (6 bases). Germline CDR1 LGHDT, CDR2 YNNKEL (reference sequence). The CDR3 sequence is 16 residues long. Trimming removed 2 bases at V and 4 bases at J, with 15 bases between. DNA for the CDR3: TGTGCCAGCAGCCAAACCCTAGGACAGCTCGGAAACACCATATATTTT. It codes for CASSQTLGQLGNTIYF.

The chain links TRBV5-1 to TRBJ2-1; possible D gene TRBD2, 6 bases. With 0 bases removed from V and 9 bases from J, the gap between germline ends came to 13 bases. From germline, CDR1 is SGHRS and CDR2 YFSETQ. The CDR3 length is 14 residues. CDR3 in amino acids: CASSLGAGTGEQFF. CDR3 DNA sequence: TGCGCCAGCAGCTTGGGTGCTGGGACTGGTGAGCAGTTCTTC.

This clone was found once. V and J are TRBV6-4 and TRBJ2-2; 8 bases align to TRBD2. Trimming took 3 bases from V and 6 from J; bases not matched to a gene: 6. The CDR3 totals 15 residues. Germline V gene lookup returns CDR1 MRHNA and CDR2 SNTAGT. In nucleotides, the CDR3 is TGTGCCAGCAGTGAGTTTGCGGGAGGTGCCGGGGAGCTGTTTTTT. Translated, it gives CASSEFAGGAGELFF.

J is TRBJ2-5 and V is TRBV7-9; D may be TRBD2 (7 bases). The germline V and J ends were trimmed by 7 bases and 4 bases, with 22 bases remaining between them. The CDR3 length is 16 residues. Germline V gene sequence: CDR1 SEHNR, CDR2 FQNEAQ (reference sequence). The DNA of the CDR3 is TGTGCCAGCATCATCGGGAGAGGGGGGGGCGCAGAGACCCAGTACTTC. Amino acid sequence: CASIIGRGGGAETQYF.